This section outlines one T cell receptor beta chain sequence together with its context. Its antigen is unknown. The Oncomine TCR Beta short-read assay sequenced DNA from cultured CD4+ T cells. It was from cultured CD4+ T cells that genomic DNA was extracted. TCRdb reprocessed the PCR reads with MiXCR, giving one entry per CDR3 protein. The sample lists 10,000 to 15,000 distinct CDR3 sequences; 74% were seen once. Described treatment: roughly ten-day PBMC culture with coronavirus spike peptide pools or control peptides (ViraFEST assay). Researchers reported culturing under 2.5 million PBMCs per well with approximately 9.6 IU/ml IL-2 and about 10 ug/ml peptide pools. This sample was included in a study of vaccination and CD4 T cells after COVID-19. Trimming stripped 9 bases from V and 0 bases from J, with 13 bases between. The CDR3 length is 14 residues. From germline, CDR1 is MGHDK and CDR2 SYGVNS.

This chain links TRBV25-1 with TRBJ2-3; TRBD2 might be the D (5 bases). Sequences were obtained from CD4+ T cells from blood, cultured in vitro. This TCR came from a human donor who had recovered from COVID-19. This CDR3 is CASAKWESTDTQYF. As DNA, the CDR3 is TGTGCCAGTGCTAAGTGGGAGAGCACAGATACGCAGTATTTT. Together with reference TRBV25-1 and TRBJ2-3, the CDR3 gives the full variable domain: EADIYQTPRYLVIGTGKKITLECSQTMGHDKMYWYQQDPGMELHLIHYSYGVNSTEKGDLSSESTVSRIRTEHFPLTLESARPSHTSQYLCASAKWESTDTQYFGPGTRLTVL.